The 27 T cell receptor beta chains below come from one sample, sequenced in a study of OX40 agonist ivuxolimab in advanced cancers. Only in-frame clones appear in the TCRdb table, and some are missing; sequencing was by immunoSEQ multiplex PCR. The sample includes more than 50,000 clones, 80% to 90% of them seen just once. The starting material was CD4+ or CD8+ T cells sorted from blood, obtained in a trial of the OX40 agonist ivuxolimab. Receptors originate from an adult with an advanced solid tumor such as melanoma, head and neck, liver or kidney cancer.

The chain recombines TRBV15 with TRBJ2-7, with D perhaps TRBD1 (6 bases). CDR3 length: 16 amino acids. The germline V and J ends were trimmed by 0 bases and 7 bases, with 19 bases remaining between them. Germline V gene lookup returns CDR1 LNHNV and CDR2 YYDKDF (reference sequence). Here the CDR3 reads CATSRDLGQRSGEQYF. The CDR3 nucleotides read TGTGCCACCAGCAGAGATCTAGGACAGCGAAGTGGGGAGCAGTACTTC.

This chain joins TRBV6-4 and TRBJ2-2, with D uncertain. Germline assignment: CDR1 MRHNA and CDR2 SNTAGT. With 0 bases removed from V and 5 bases from J, the gap between germline ends came to 4 bases. This CDR3 is 13 amino acids long. CDR3: CASSDSRTGELFF. CDR3 in DNA: TGTGCCAGCAGTGACTCGCGTACCGGGGAGCTGTTTTTT.

This chain connects TRBV5-1 to TRBJ1-2; weak D call: TRBD1 (6 bases). This CDR3 is 13 amino acids long. V lost 7 bases and J lost 6, with 16 bases in between. From germline, CDR1 is SGHRS and CDR2 YFSETQ. The CDR3, as DNA: TGCGCCAGCCGAGAAGGACAGCAGGATGGCTACACCTTC. Its protein is CASREGQQDGYTF.

The chain employs TRBV18 and TRBJ2-1; D may correspond to TRBD1 or TRBD2 (5 bases each). Germline CDR1 KGHSH, CDR2 LQKENI. V lost 2 bases to trimming and J lost 8 bases, with 16 bases between them. CDR3 length equals 15 residues. As DNA, the CDR3 is TGTGCCAGCTCACCATACGGGGCGGGTAACGATGAGCAGTTCTTC. It codes for CASSPYGAGNDEQFF.

V usage is TRBV5-1 and J usage is TRBJ2-1; D is ambiguous. V lost 2 bases and J lost 0, with 9 bases in between. CDR1 and CDR2 (germline): SGHRS, YFSETQ. This CDR3 region has 15 residues. In nucleotides, the CDR3 is TGCGCCAGCAGCTTTACGCTGAGCTCCTACAATGAGCAGTTCTTC. It encodes CASSFTLSSYNEQFF.

The chain carries TRBV7-2 and TRBJ1-1; D unresolved. The V end was cut by 5 bases, the J end by 1 base, with 14 bases between. The CDR3 runs to 15 residues. Germline V gene sequence: CDR1 SGHTA, CDR2 FQGNSA. The CDR3 sequence: CASSKAPRGNTEAFF. DNA for the CDR3: TGTGCCAGCAGCAAAGCCCCCCGCGGGAACACTGAAGCTTTCTTT.

Written as DNA, the CDR3 is TGTGCCAGCAGCCGACAGGGTATCGATACGCAGTATTTT. The encoded protein is CASSRQGIDTQYF. The chain combines TRBV7-2 with TRBJ2-3; 7 bases fit TRBD1. This CDR3 contains 13 residues. The V segment lost 5 bases and the J segment 6 bases; nucleotides outside the gene matches: 5. Germline CDR1 SGHTA, CDR2 FQGNSA.

This clone is a singleton in its sample. The rearrangement uses TRBV4-3 and TRBJ1-3; maybe TRBD1 (6 bases). Germline V gene data show CDR1 as LGHNA and CDR2 as YSLEER. The CDR3 is made up of 15 amino acids. Trimming stripped 5 bases from V and 2 bases from J, with 13 bases between. CDR3 sequence (DNA): TGCGCCAGCAGCTTGGCGGGGGGCCCTGGAAACACCATATATTTT. This gives the protein CASSLAGGPGNTIYF.

The chain has TRBV20-1 and TRBJ1-2; D gene uncertain. CDR3 size: 11 residues. The germline CDR1 and CDR2 sequences are DFQATT and SNEGSKA (reference sequence). The ends were cut back, 7 bases at V and 3 bases at J, with 9 bases in the middle. CDR3 sequence: CSVNGHYGYTF. In DNA, the CDR3 is TGCAGTGTAAACGGCCACTATGGCTACACCTTC.

The J gene is TRBJ1-2, the V gene TRBV11-2, with D perhaps TRBD1 (5 bases). The CDR3 is made up of 14 amino acids. With 1 base removed from V and 6 bases from J, the gap between germline ends came to 12 bases. The germline CDR1 and CDR2 sequences are SGHAT and FQNNGV. The CDR3 sequence: CASSLGGWSDGYTF. The CDR3 DNA sequence: TGTGCCAGCAGCTTAGGGGGCTGGAGTGATGGCTACACCTTC.

The V gene is TRBV5-1, the J gene TRBJ2-3, with 7 bases fitting TRBD2. CDR3 length: 18 residues. The germline gives CDR1 SGHRS, CDR2 YFSETQ. J was trimmed by 0 bases and V by 0 bases; bases with no gene match: 10. The CDR3 sequence is CASSLAHQTSSSTDTQYF. The CDR3 DNA reads as TGCGCCAGCAGCTTGGCCCACCAGACTAGCTCTAGCACAGATACGCAGTATTTT.

This chain uses TRBV29-1 with TRBJ2-3; D assignment may be TRBD1 or TRBD2 (5 bases each). The CDR3 has 17 amino acids. The V and J ends lost 3 bases and 3 bases respectively, with 22 bases between them. From germline, CDR1 is SQVTM and CDR2 ANQGSEA. The DNA for the CDR3 is TGCAGCGTTGAGGGTCTGAGGGGCGTTGGTTGGACAGATACGCAGTATTTT. It yields the protein CSVEGLRGVGWTDTQYF.

This chain links TRBV6-4 with TRBJ1-1, with D possibly TRBD1 on 6 matching bases. The CDR3 loop spans 14 amino acids. The germline V and J ends were trimmed by 3 bases and 1 base, with 9 bases remaining between them. Germline assignment: CDR1 MRHNA and CDR2 SNTAGT. The CDR3 coding sequence is TGTGCCAGCAGTGAAGAAGGGGGGAACACTGAAGCTTTCTTT. Protein: CASSEEGGNTEAFF.

The chain couples TRBV10-3 to TRBJ2-3; 8 bases map to TRBD2. The CDR3 loop spans 14 amino acids. Germline loops: CDR1 ENHRY, CDR2 SYGVKD. V shed 7 bases and J 4 bases; nucleotides not matched to a gene: 7. CDR3 sequence: CAIKPAGASDTQYF. The CDR3 coding sequence is TGTGCCATCAAACCAGCGGGGGCTTCAGATACGCAGTATTTT.

This chain connects TRBV7-2 to TRBJ2-5; no clear D gene. The V and J ends lost 3 bases and 8 bases respectively, with 19 bases between them. CDR3 length: 15 amino acids. CDR1 is SGHTA and CDR2 is FQGNSA in the germline V gene. This CDR3 reads CASSFERNRAPTQYF. CDR3 DNA sequence: TGTGCCAGCAGCTTTGAGCGAAATAGGGCCCCTACCCAGTACTTC. The complete variable domain, with remaining parts taken from reference TRBV7-2 and TRBJ2-5, reads GAGVSQSPSNKVTEKGKDVELRCDPISGHTALYWYRQSLGQGLEFLIYFQGNSAPDKSGLPSDRFSAERTGGSVSTLTIQRTQQEDSAVYLCASSFERNRAPTQYFGPGTRLLVL.

V and J are TRBV9 and TRBJ2-3, with 13 bases that match TRBD2. V was pared by 2 bases and J by 5 bases, with 8 bases of the junction left unmatched. Germline V gene data show CDR1 as SGDLS and CDR2 as YYNGEE. This CDR3 is 17 amino acids long. The CDR3 DNA reads TGTGCCAGCAGCGTGGATACTAGCGGGGGGGCAAAAGATACGCAGTATTTT. This codes for CASSVDTSGGAKDTQYF. The variable domain in full, with the rest retrieved from reference TRBV9 and TRBJ2-3, is DSGVTQTPKHLITATGQRVTLRCSPRSGDLSVYWYQQSLDQGLQFLIQYYNGEERAKGNILERFSAQQFPDLHSELNLSSLELGDSALYFCASSVDTSGGAKDTQYFGPGTRLTVL.

This clone appeared a single time. V usage is TRBV19 and J usage is TRBJ2-7; 7 bases match TRBD1. The V gene's germline CDR1 is LNHDA and CDR2 SQIVND (reference sequence). V dropped 5 bases and J dropped 0; count of bases not matched to a gene: 7. The length of the CDR3 is 15 residues. CDR3: CASSGAGTVSYEQYF. The CDR3 coding sequence is TGTGCCAGTAGTGGGGCCGGGACAGTCTCCTACGAGCAGTACTTC.

This clone has only one observation. J is TRBJ2-3 and V is TRBV5-1; no reliable D call. The CDR3 totals 13 residues. Trimming pared 3 bases from V and 2 bases from J, leaving 7 bases between. CDR1 and CDR2 from the germline V gene are SGHRS and YFSETQ. The CDR3: CASSSDHTDTQYF. DNA for the CDR3: TGCGCCAGCAGCTCGGACCACACAGATACGCAGTATTTT.

This clone occurred once. V gene TRBV5-1 combines with J gene TRBJ2-3; D might be TRBD2 (6 bases). Germline V CDR1 and CDR2: SGHRS, YFSETQ. This CDR3 spans 14 amino acids. Trimming stripped 4 bases from V and 0 bases from J, with 9 bases between. The CDR3, as DNA: TGCGCCAGCAGCCCGGGGAGGAGCACAGATACGCAGTATTTT. It yields the protein CASSPGRSTDTQYF.

V and J are TRBV10-3 and TRBJ1-2; 7 nucleotides agree with TRBD1. Trimming took 0 bases from V and 4 from J; bases not matched to a gene: 2. The CDR3 totals 14 residues. The V gene's germline CDR1 is ENHRY and CDR2 SYGVKD. The CDR3 region has the DNA TGTGCCATCAGTGAGTCGAACAGGGGCTATGGCTACACCTTC. It specifies CAISESNRGYGYTF.

J is TRBJ2-3 and V is TRBV27; perhaps TRBD1 as D (6 bases). The germline V and J ends were trimmed by 2 bases and 1 base, with 10 bases remaining between them. The CDR3 is 15 amino acids. CDR1 and CDR2 from the germline V gene are MNHEY and SMNVEV (reference sequence). Here the CDR3 reads CASSLDRRGTDTQYF. Here the CDR3 DNA reads TGTGCCAGCAGTTTAGACAGGCGGGGCACAGATACGCAGTATTTT.

The V and J genes are TRBV15 and TRBJ1-2; D possibly corresponds to TRBD1 (5 bases). The CDR3 contains 14 residues. The germline V gene has CDR1 LNHNV and CDR2 YYDKDF (reference sequence). V was shortened by 3 bases and J by 2 bases, with 10 bases between the two germline ends. The DNA for the CDR3 is TGTGCCACCAGCAGGGGGGGTGAAAACTATGGCTACACCTTC. Residues: CATSRGGENYGYTF.

The chain carries TRBV10-2 and TRBJ1-2; D may be TRBD1 (5 bases). CDR3 length: 14 amino acids. Trimming stripped 0 bases from V and 3 bases from J, with 8 bases between. The germline V gene has CDR1 WSHSY and CDR2 SAAADI. The CDR3 spells CASSESGVDYGYTF. DNA of the CDR3: TGCGCCAGCAGTGAGTCGGGGGTTGACTATGGCTACACCTTC.

V usage is TRBV12-5 and J usage is TRBJ1-5, with a possible D match to TRBD1 (6 bases). CDR1 and CDR2 from the germline V gene are LGHNT and FRNRAP. The V gene lost 7 bases and the J gene lost 5 bases, with 18 bases spanning the gap. This CDR3 has 15 residues. CDR3 amino acids: CASAMGATGYQPQHF. The CDR3 DNA is TGTGCTAGTGCTATGGGGGCCACAGGCTATCAGCCCCAGCATTTT.

V is TRBV5-1 and J is TRBJ2-5; D may be TRBD2 (6 bases). This CDR3 has 14 amino acids. CDR1 and CDR2 (germline): SGHRS, YFSETQ. V gave up 0 bases and J gave up 5 bases, with 11 bases separating them. The CDR3 nucleotides read TGCGCCAGCAGCTTGGAGGGCAGCGGGGAGACCCAGTACTTC. This gives the protein CASSLEGSGETQYF. Full variable domain (remainder filled in from reference TRBV5-1 and TRBJ2-5): KAGVTQTPRYLIKTRGQQVTLSCSPISGHRSVSWYQQTPGQGLQFLFEYFSETQRNKGNFPGRFSGRQFSNSRSEMNVSTLELGDSALYLCASSLEGSGETQYFGPGTRLLVL.

The chain joins TRBV23-1 to TRBJ1-1; no clear D. TRBV23-1 is sorted into the ORF group, with uncertain function. With 1 base removed from V and 1 base from J, the gap between germline ends came to 4 bases. The CDR3 is 13 amino acids. CDR3 protein: CASSQWGNTEAFF. As DNA, the CDR3 is TGCGCCAGCAGTCAATGGGGGAACACTGAAGCTTTCTTT.

V is TRBV11-3 and J is TRBJ2-1; D is uncertain. The germline V and J ends were trimmed by 3 bases and 2 bases, with 17 bases remaining between them. The CDR3 is 17 amino acids. Germline V CDR1 and CDR2: SGHNT, YENEEA. CDR3 residues: CASSFGVYSSAYNEQFF. The CDR3 DNA reads TGTGCCAGCAGCTTTGGGGTGTATTCTTCGGCCTACAATGAGCAGTTCTTC.